Listed here is a single T cell receptor (beta chain). Which antigen it targets is not known. Nothing much larger sits one base from this clone, and base qualities are not available. Each donor gave one peripheral blood draw, roughly 0.11 L on average, collected into heparinised tubes. Using a panel that included CD45RO, CCR7, CD25, CD127, CD95 and CD27, naive, central memory, regulatory and stem cell-like memory CD4+ T cells were sorted on a BD FACSAria II. A purity above 98% was achieved for all sorted populations. PBMCs were separated immediately by Lymphoprep density gradient centrifugation and were stained directly, without being cultured. So that batch effects would be minimized, each experiment stained and sorted samples in pairs, pairing one healthy donor with one patient. The germline V gene encodes CDR1 SGHVS and CDR2 FQNEAQ. From the cysteine through the phenylalanine, the CDR3 covers 16 amino acids. Of the read, only the CDR3 DNA is kept; its 48 bases are in frame from base 1. From V the trimming removes 1 base and from J it removes 5 bases, while the gene matches leave 7 bases of the junction unaccounted for.

The record originates from a study of beta chain features in type 1 diabetes (dated by TCRdb to the late 2010s). For the wider study: Mean age, gender distribution, total cell number and subset yield were not different between patients and healthy donors. A total of roughly 100 million sorted cells were examined across all samples, and the number of cells per subset was strongly correlated with RNA yield. The study compared TCRB repertoires of sorted circulating CD4+ T cell subsets between recently diagnosed type 1 diabetes patients and matched healthy donors. Regulatory and stem cell-like memory subsets were obtained from only 8 patients and roughly eight healthy donors, while naive and central memory subsets were obtained from all 30 or so donors. The investigation overall reported the following: Because small numbers of individuals were included in the HLA sub-analyses, any influence of HLA type on TCRB rearrangement was left unresolved. Fewer insertions and more nucleotide deletions at VDJ recombination sites were observed in patients with type 1 diabetes, implying thymic rearrangement abnormalities. Naive, central memory and regulatory TCRB repertoires appeared to be more similar among patients than among healthy donors. PCR may preferentially amplify shorter templates, but because patient and control samples were amplified and corrected together, any resulting skew would affect both groups equally. In all four CD4+ subsets, TCRB CDR3 length was moderately but significantly shorter in type 1 diabetes patients. Because cDNA was sequenced instead of genomic DNA, activated cells with high expression could be over-represented, although the groups did not differ in activation or CD3 levels.

All of the isolated RNA was reverse transcribed with the High Capacity cDNA Reverse Transcription Kit, so expressed TCRB transcripts were sequenced. Survey-depth immunoSEQ sequencing was performed on stem cell-like memory T cell samples, with an average of about 1 million total reads per sample. Sorted cells were lysed in RLT buffer and RNA was extracted with DNase-treated RNeasy Micro or Mini kits, depending on cell number. Each cell subset was processed separately to prevent cross-contamination, with patient and healthy donor samples processed together. The immunoSEQ multiplex PCR was used to amplify TCRB sequences from cDNA, yielding 87-bp fragments that span the CDR3 region. The amplicons were sequenced using the Illumina HiSeq platform. Regarding the original processing steps: Synthetic template baselines were used to correct PCR bias computationally, reads within Hamming distance 2 were collapsed together, and singletons that could not be merged were discarded. Reads were aligned against IMGT so that V, D and J genes, CDR3 length and insertions or deletions at six rearrangement sites could be assigned. Within each subset, clonotype counts were normalized to sorted cell number, after which true diversity and Gini coefficients were computed with the tcR R package. Repertoire sharing was quantified using the overlap coefficient calculated on TCRB nucleotide sequences. Held by TCRdb, this immuneACCESS table contains in-frame sequences only and omits some clones. Under half of the omission traces to an unresolved V gene where checked; the cause of the rest is unknown. V, J and clone size reflect that table, while D and trimming were determined from the DNA. The sample profile shows about 110,000 clones; 40% of them were found once. In total, the top ten clones hold 0.06% to 0.075% of the sample.

What was sequenced was stem cell memory CD4+ T cells from blood. The sample's cell subset or site, from its label and the paper: stem cell-like memory CD4+ T cells. The chain is made from TRBV7-8 and TRBJ2-5, and 10 junctional nucleotides match TRBD1. The origin of this receptor is a woman aged 18-29 years in good health. The CDR3 sequence is CASSLVGQGFPETQYF. The sequenced DNA is TGTGCCAGCAGCTTAGTGGGACAGGGGTTTCCTGAGACCCAGTACTTC. Joined to the reference TRBV7-8 and TRBJ2-5 proteins, this CDR3 gives the full variable domain: GAGVSQSPRYKVAKRGQDVALRCDPISGHVSLFWYQQALGQGPEFLTYFQNEAQLDKSGLPSDRFFAERPEGSVSTLKIQRTQQEDSAVYLCASSLVGQGFPETQYFGPGTRLLVL.